The clone carrying this TCR beta chain turned up a few times. These data belong to a study of molecular identifiers for immune sequencing clone quantification. Study-wide context: Five portions were made in replicates from RNA of roughly 20,000 or 100,000 naive CD8 cells, and four underwent sequencing.

TCRdb reprocessed the PCR reads with MiXCR, giving one entry per CDR3 protein. The table has about 640,000 distinct CDR3 sequences, 20% seen once; the top ten hold roughly 0.85%. V lost 0 bases and J lost 2, with 10 bases in between. Per the germline V gene, CDR1 is SGHAT and CDR2 is FQNNGV. CDR3 length equals 15 residues. The TCR was taken from a human donor in good health. Some libraries in this study had Jurkat cell RNA spiked in. The sequencing sample was made of naive CD8+ T cells from blood, with Jurkat cell RNA spiked in. Subset indicated: FACS-sorted CD8+CD4-CCR7+CD45RA+ naive T cells. The chain joins TRBV11-2 to TRBJ1-2; D call uncertain. As DNA, the CDR3 is TGTGCCAGCAGCTTAGAAGCAGGACCCAACTATGGCTACACCTTC. Translating it yields CASSLEAGPNYGYTF.